Below, one T cell receptor (beta chain) is given with its context. The data belong to a study of blood T cell repertoires in COVID-19. Authors' data handling: Counts of nucleated cells, estimated from reference gene primer amplification, were obtained. The method was immunoSEQ multiplex PCR; TCRdb's version includes in-frame clones alone and lacks a portion of them. V, J and clone size are taken as reported in that table, and D and trimming were inferred from the DNA itself. The sample lists some 320,000 clones; roughly 91% were seen once. The sample comprised PBMCs or T cells enriched from blood (not recorded which). This receptor was taken from a woman aged 45-65 years who had been exposed to COVID-19.

CDR3 amino acids: CASSQDGNQPQHF. For the CDR3, the DNA is TGTGCCAGCAGCCAGGATGGCAATCAGCCCCAGCATTTT. The genes are TRBV7-9 and TRBJ1-5; D ambiguous. V lost 5 bases and J lost 2, with 7 bases in between. The CDR3 is made up of 13 amino acids. In germline, CDR1 is SEHNR, CDR2 FQNEAQ (reference sequence).